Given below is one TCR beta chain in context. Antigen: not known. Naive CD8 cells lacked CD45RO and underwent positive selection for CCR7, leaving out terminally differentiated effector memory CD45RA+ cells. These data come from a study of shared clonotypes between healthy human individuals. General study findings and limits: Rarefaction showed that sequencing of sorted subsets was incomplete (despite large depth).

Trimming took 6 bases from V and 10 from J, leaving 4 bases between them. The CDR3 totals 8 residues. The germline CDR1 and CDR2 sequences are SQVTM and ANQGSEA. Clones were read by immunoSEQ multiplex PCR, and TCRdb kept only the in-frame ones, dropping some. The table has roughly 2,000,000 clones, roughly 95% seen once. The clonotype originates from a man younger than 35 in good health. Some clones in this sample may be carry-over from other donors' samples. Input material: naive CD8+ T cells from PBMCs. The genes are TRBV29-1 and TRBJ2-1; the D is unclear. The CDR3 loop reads CSVTEQFF. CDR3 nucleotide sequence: TGCAGCGTCACCGAGCAGTTCTTC.